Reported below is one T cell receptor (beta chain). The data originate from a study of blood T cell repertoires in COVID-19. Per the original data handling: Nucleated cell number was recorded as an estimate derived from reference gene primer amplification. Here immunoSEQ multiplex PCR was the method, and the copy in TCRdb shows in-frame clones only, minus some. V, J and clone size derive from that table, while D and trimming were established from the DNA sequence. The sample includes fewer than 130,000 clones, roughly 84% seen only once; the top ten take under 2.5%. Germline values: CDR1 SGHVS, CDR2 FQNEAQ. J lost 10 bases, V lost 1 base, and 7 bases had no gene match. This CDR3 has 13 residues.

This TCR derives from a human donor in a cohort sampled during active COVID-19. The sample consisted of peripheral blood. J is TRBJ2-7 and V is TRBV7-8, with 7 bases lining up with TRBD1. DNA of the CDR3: TGTGCCAGCAGCTTAGAAGGACAGGTGGGACAGTACTTC. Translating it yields CASSLEGQVGQYF.